Listed here are 32 T cell receptor beta chains from one sample, sequenced in a study of blood T cell repertoires in COVID-19. This table comes from immunoSEQ multiplex PCR, and its TCRdb copy is limited to in-frame clones, with some not included. The sample shows under 140,000 clones, under 75% of them seen only once. Material: peripheral blood. The receptors here all came from a woman aged 55-70 years with acute or convalescent COVID-19.

The chain couples TRBV6-2 or TRBV6-3 to TRBJ1-1, with D hard to call. The CDR3 is 15 amino acids. V dropped 2 bases and J dropped 0 bases, with 10 bases sitting between them. Germline loops: CDR1 MNHEY, CDR2 SVGEGT. CDR3 bases: TGTGCCAGCAGTTACGGGCCGCTGCTGAACACTGAAGCTTTCTTT. Its protein is CASSYGPLLNTEAFF.

This chain links TRBV5-8 with TRBJ1-6; 7 bases are a match to TRBD1. There are 16 residues in the CDR3. Germline loops: CDR1 SGHTS, CDR2 YDEGEE. The junction had 2 bases not matched to a gene; V was cut back by 2 bases and J by 0 bases. In DNA, the CDR3 is TGTGCCAGCAGCTTCACAGGGGTCTCCTATAATTCACCCCTCCACTTT. This gives the protein CASSFTGVSYNSPLHF.

The chain is built from TRBV18 and TRBJ2-7, with TRBD2 identical over 14 bases. V was pared by 4 bases and J by 3 bases, with 5 bases of the junction left unmatched. Germline CDR1 reads KGHSH; CDR2 reads LQKENI. The CDR3 has 16 amino acids. The CDR3 coding sequence is TGTGCCAGCTCACGATCGGGGACTAGCGGGGGCTACGAGCAGTACTTC. As protein: CASSRSGTSGGYEQYF.

The chain recombines TRBV10-3 with TRBJ1-1; the match to TRBD1 covers 8 bases. In germline, CDR1 is ENHRY, CDR2 SYGVKD. Trimming removed 6 bases from V and 5 bases from J; junction bases left unmatched: 11. This CDR3 is built from 15 residues. Written as DNA, the CDR3 is TGTGCCATCAGCCCATCGACAGGGGTTGGAACTGAAGCTTTCTTT. This sequence encodes CAISPSTGVGTEAFF.

The V call is TRBV7-9, the J call TRBJ2-1; 7 bases map to TRBD1. The CDR3 is 14 amino acids. The germline V gene has CDR1 SEHNR and CDR2 FQNEAQ (reference sequence). Unmatched junction bases numbered 9, after V lost 7 bases and J lost 6 bases. CDR3 in amino acids: CASTKGQNTNEQFF. The CDR3 DNA sequence: TGTGCCAGCACCAAGGGACAGAACACCAATGAGCAGTTCTTC.

The chain combines TRBV6-5 with TRBJ1-3; no firm D call. This CDR3 spans 14 amino acids. Looked up from germline, CDR1 is MNHEY and CDR2 is SVGAGI. V lost 6 bases, J lost 1 base, and 10 bases lay in between. Here the CDR3 DNA reads TGTGCCAGCAGCTCAACAGTTTCTGGAAACACCATATATTTT. Protein sequence: CASSSTVSGNTIYF.

The chain carries TRBV28 and TRBJ1-4, with no clear D. Deletions cut 3 bases from V and 7 bases from J, with 3 bases between. Germline CDR1 and CDR2: MDHEN and SYDVKM. CDR3 length: 11 amino acids. CDR3 coding DNA: TGTGCCAGCAGTTTCCGTGAAAAACTGTTTTTT. This sequence encodes CASSFREKLFF.

The chain uses TRBV30 and TRBJ2-1, with D maybe TRBD1 (5 bases). The V end lost 4 bases, the J end lost 5 bases, and 9 bases lay between the germline ends. Per germline, CDR1 GTSNPN and CDR2 SVGIG (reference sequence). The CDR3 extends over 12 amino acids. CDR3 in DNA: TGTGCCTGGATGGCAGGGCACAATGAGCAGTTCTTC. Encoded protein: CAWMAGHNEQFF.

The chain recombines TRBV24-1 with TRBJ1-1, with D hard to call. The CDR3 runs to 11 residues. The V and J ends lost 9 bases and 1 base respectively, with 5 bases between them. CDR1 and CDR2 (germline): KGHDR, SFDVKD. CDR3 DNA sequence: TGTGCCACCTCCGGGAACACTGAAGCTTTCTTT. It specifies CATSGNTEAFF.

J is TRBJ2-1 and V is TRBV5-1, with 7 nucleotides matching TRBD1. CDR1 is SGHRS and CDR2 is YFSETQ in the germline V gene. V gave up 4 bases and J gave up 5 bases; unmatched junction bases: 12. The CDR3 has 16 amino acids. The CDR3 sequence: CASSPLNRGRNNEQFF. In nucleotides, the CDR3 is TGCGCCAGCAGCCCACTGAACAGGGGTAGAAACAATGAGCAGTTCTTC. Full variable domain (outside the CDR3, taken from reference TRBV5-1 and TRBJ2-1): KAGVTQTPRYLIKTRGQQVTLSCSPISGHRSVSWYQQTPGQGLQFLFEYFSETQRNKGNFPGRFSGRQFSNSRSEMNVSTLELGDSALYLCASSPLNRGRNNEQFFGPGTRLTVL.

V usage is TRBV20-1 and J usage is TRBJ1-4, with 9 bases identical to TRBD1. V shed 1 base, J shed 16 bases, and the junction held 4 bases outside the gene matches. In germline, CDR1 is DFQATT, CDR2 SNEGSKA (reference sequence). The CDR3 spans 11 residues. CDR3 region: CSARVGQGWFF. The CDR3 DNA reads TGCAGTGCTAGAGTGGGACAGGGCTGGTTTTTT.

V usage is TRBV3-1 (or the pseudogene TRBV3-2) and J usage is TRBJ2-7; 9 bases are a match to TRBD1. Per germline, CDR1 LGHDT and CDR2 YNNKEL (reference sequence). The CDR3 is 14 amino acids. J lost 2 bases, V lost 4 bases, and 3 bases had no gene match. CDR3 residues: CASSPDRGPYEQYF. As DNA, the CDR3 is TGTGCCAGCAGCCCGGACAGGGGACCCTACGAGCAGTACTTC.

The chain carries TRBV4-1 and TRBJ2-1; 12 positions match TRBD2. From germline, CDR1 is MGHRA and CDR2 YSYEKL. The length of the CDR3 is 15 residues. V trimming: 8 bases; J trimming: 2 bases; junction bases outside the gene matches: 4. CDR3 nucleotides: TGCGCCAGCCTGACTAGCGGGGGTACCTACAATGAGCAGTTCTTC. It specifies CASLTSGGTYNEQFF.

The genes are TRBV18 and TRBJ1-1, with 8 bases matching TRBD1. The CDR3 extends over 15 amino acids. V lost 3 bases and J lost 1; bases outside the gene matches: 4. CDR1 is KGHSH and CDR2 is LQKENI in the germline V gene. CDR3 DNA sequence: TGTGCCAGCTCACCTGTTGACAGGGGGAACACTGAAGCTTTCTTT. Translation gives CASSPVDRGNTEAFF.

The V and J genes are TRBV27 and TRBJ1-2, with D possibly TRBD1 on 5 matching bases. The CDR3 is 13 amino acids. The germline V and J ends were trimmed by 4 bases and 9 bases, with 15 bases remaining between them. Germline assignment: CDR1 MNHEY and CDR2 SMNVEV (reference sequence). The CDR3 DNA sequence: TGTGCCAGCAGTTCTTGGGAGGGGACTCGCTACACCTTC. This gives the protein CASSSWEGTRYTF.

Of note for this clone: In the same sample, other DNA sequences code for this CDR3. This rearrangement joins TRBV3-1 (or the pseudogene TRBV3-2) to TRBJ1-2; D uncertain. This CDR3 contains 13 residues. With 3 bases removed from V and 5 bases from J, the gap between germline ends came to 10 bases. The germline gives CDR1 LGHDT, CDR2 YNNKEL (reference sequence). This CDR3 is CASSQGAGYGYTF. As DNA, the CDR3 is TGTGCCAGCAGCCAGGGTGCGGGGTATGGCTACACCTTC.

The chain joins TRBV5-1 to TRBJ2-7, with TRBD1 identical over 9 bases. The CDR3 spans 17 residues. Germline CDR1 and CDR2: SGHRS and YFSETQ. The V segment lost 3 bases and the J segment 2 bases; nucleotides outside the gene matches: 12. The CDR3: CASSSSLFNRGPYEQYF. CDR3 bases: TGCGCCAGCAGCTCGTCATTATTTAACAGGGGGCCCTACGAGCAGTACTTC.

The V gene is TRBV5-6, the J gene TRBJ2-7; TRBD1 might be the D (6 bases). The CDR3 is 13 amino acids. Germline-derived CDR1 and CDR2 are SGHDT and YYEEEE. The germline V and J ends were trimmed by 0 bases and 9 bases, with 13 bases remaining between them. The CDR3 nucleotides read TGTGCCAGCAGCTTGGAACAGGGAGTAAGGCAGTACTTC. It is translated as CASSLEQGVRQYF. The full variable domain, rest sourced from reference TRBV5-6 and TRBJ2-7, is DAGVTQSPTHLIKTRGQQVTLRCSPKSGHDTVSWYQQALGQGPQFIFQYYEEEERQRGNFPDRFSGHQFPNYSSELNVNALLLGDSALYLCASSLEQGVRQYFGPGTRLTVT.

This clone has only one observation. The V gene is TRBV5-1, the J gene TRBJ1-2; no definite D call. This CDR3 spans 12 amino acids. Trimming removed 0 bases at V and 10 bases at J, with 10 bases between. Germline CDR1 SGHRS, CDR2 YFSETQ. The CDR3 DNA reads as TGCGCCAGCAGCTTGGACAGCCGATCCTACACCTTC. Translation gives CASSLDSRSYTF.

The sample holds a few counts of this clone. This chain links TRBV28 with TRBJ1-2; D ambiguous. The germline CDR1 and CDR2 sequences are MDHEN and SYDVKM. V was shortened by 6 bases and J by 4 bases, with 18 bases between the two germline ends. The CDR3 loop spans 15 amino acids. CDR3 sequence reads: CASSRPEAGIYGYTF. CDR3 sequence (DNA): TGTGCCAGCAGCCGCCCGGAGGCTGGAATCTATGGCTACACCTTC.

V gene TRBV10-3 combines with J gene TRBJ2-7; tentative D call: TRBD2 (6 bases). In germline, CDR1 is ENHRY, CDR2 SYGVKD. V was cut by 11 bases and J by 2 bases, with 16 bases left in between. This CDR3 contains 13 residues. This chain's CDR3 is CASRSGGTYEQYF. CDR3 DNA sequence: TGTGCCTCCCGATCCGGGGGAACCTACGAGCAGTACTTC.

The chain couples TRBV7-9 to TRBJ2-7; possibly TRBD1 for D (6 bases). V lost 5 bases and J lost 2, with 16 bases in between. Germline V CDR1 and CDR2: SEHNR, FQNEAQ (reference sequence). This CDR3 contains 15 residues. Here the CDR3 reads CASSQGQILTYEQYF. DNA for the CDR3: TGTGCCAGCAGCCAGGGACAAATACTTACCTACGAGCAGTACTTC. Based on the CDR3 plus reference TRBV7-9 and TRBJ2-7, the full variable domain is DTGVSQNPRHKITKRGQNVTFRCDPISEHNRLYWYRQTLGQGPEFLTYFQNEAQLEKSRLLSDRFSAERPKGSFSTLEIQRTEQGDSAMYLCASSQGQILTYEQYFGPGTRLTVT.

The chain employs TRBV15 and TRBJ1-2, with 10 bases identical to TRBD1. In germline, CDR1 is LNHNV, CDR2 YYDKDF (reference sequence). The CDR3 loop spans 15 amino acids. The V and J ends lost 4 bases and 1 base, in that order; junction bases with no gene match: 3. CDR3 coding DNA: TGTGCCACCAGCACCAGGGACAGGGGTAACTATGGCTACACCTTC. Its protein is CATSTRDRGNYGYTF.

The genes are TRBV7-8 and TRBJ2-1; 8 bases match TRBD2. Germline V gene sequence: CDR1 SGHVS, CDR2 FQNEAQ. V lost 5 bases to trimming and J lost 3 bases; unmatched junction nucleotides: 6. This CDR3 region has 15 residues. CDR3 sequence (DNA): TGTGCCAGCAGCGCCGGGACTAGTTTCTACAATGAGCAGTTCTTC. Translating it yields CASSAGTSFYNEQFF.

The chain combines TRBV7-3 with TRBJ2-7; no clear D. The V gene lost 3 bases and the J gene lost 3 bases, with 12 bases spanning the gap. The germline gives CDR1 SGHTA, CDR2 FQGTGA. This CDR3 comprises 14 residues. The chain's CDR3 is CASSLNGGVYEQYF. In nucleotides, the CDR3 is TGTGCCAGCAGCTTGAACGGCGGAGTCTACGAGCAGTACTTC.

This clone was seen ten or more times. Other DNA sequences in the same sample also yield this CDR3. V is TRBV6-5 and J is TRBJ1-6, with 8 positions matching TRBD1. The germline CDR1 and CDR2 sequences are MNHEY and SVGAGI. The V segment lost 6 bases and the J segment 8 bases; nucleotides outside the gene matches: 9. CDR3 length: 15 amino acids. The CDR3 nucleotides are TGTGCCAGCAGCCGCCAGGGGGCTTGGGATTCACCCCTCCACTTT. This gives the protein CASSRQGAWDSPLHF.

The chain combines TRBV10-3 with TRBJ1-2; 8 bases align to TRBD1. The CDR3 consists of 14 residues. J was trimmed by 4 bases and V by 6 bases; bases with no gene match: 7. Germline V lookup: CDR1 ENHRY, CDR2 SYGVKD. The CDR3 coding sequence is TGTGCCATCAGACCTTCAGGGGGCAGCTATGGCTACACCTTC. It is translated as CAIRPSGGSYGYTF.

CDR3 nucleotide sequence: TGTGCCACCTGGGCCGGGGGGCTTGGCAATCAGCCCCAGCATTTT. Encoded protein: CATWAGGLGNQPQHF. The V gene is TRBV15, the J gene TRBJ1-5; TRBD1 might be the D (6 bases). CDR1 is LNHNV and CDR2 is YYDKDF in the germline V gene (reference sequence). This CDR3 spans 15 amino acids. V shed 8 bases and J shed 2 bases, with 16 bases lying between them.

The rearrangement links TRBV7-9 to TRBJ1-2, with unresolved D. Deletions cut 5 bases from V and 4 bases from J, with 14 bases between. The CDR3 covers 14 residues. Germline V gene lookup returns CDR1 SEHNR and CDR2 FQNEAQ (reference sequence). CDR3 nucleotide sequence: TGTGCCAGCAGCAGTGAACAGCACGCCTATGGCTACACCTTC. Its protein is CASSSEQHAYGYTF.

The chain combines TRBV5-8 with TRBJ1-6; D unclear. CDR1 is SGHTS, CDR2 YDEGEE, per germline. This CDR3 is 16 amino acids long. V was clipped by 0 bases and J by 5 bases, with 12 bases between them. The CDR3 loop reads CASSLAGNRNNSPLHF. DNA of the CDR3: TGTGCCAGCAGCTTGGCCGGGAACAGAAATAATTCACCCCTCCACTTT.

The J gene is TRBJ1-2, the V gene TRBV6-5; 10 positions match TRBD1. The ends lost 2 bases at V and 4 bases at J; junction bases unmatched: 4. The CDR3 sequence is 15 residues long. Germline V gene lookup returns CDR1 MNHEY and CDR2 SVGAGI. The CDR3 nucleotides are TGTGCCAGCAGTTACCCGGGACAGGGGATCTATGGCTACACCTTC. This gives the protein CASSYPGQGIYGYTF.

This rearrangement joins TRBV29-1 to TRBJ2-7; TRBD1 aligns across 9 bases. Per germline, CDR1 SQVTM and CDR2 ANQGSEA. The CDR3 consists of 13 residues. Unmatched junction bases numbered 3, after V lost 4 bases and J lost 2 bases. CDR3 residues: CSVVRTGAYEQYF. The CDR3, as DNA: TGCAGCGTTGTGAGGACAGGGGCCTACGAGCAGTACTTC.